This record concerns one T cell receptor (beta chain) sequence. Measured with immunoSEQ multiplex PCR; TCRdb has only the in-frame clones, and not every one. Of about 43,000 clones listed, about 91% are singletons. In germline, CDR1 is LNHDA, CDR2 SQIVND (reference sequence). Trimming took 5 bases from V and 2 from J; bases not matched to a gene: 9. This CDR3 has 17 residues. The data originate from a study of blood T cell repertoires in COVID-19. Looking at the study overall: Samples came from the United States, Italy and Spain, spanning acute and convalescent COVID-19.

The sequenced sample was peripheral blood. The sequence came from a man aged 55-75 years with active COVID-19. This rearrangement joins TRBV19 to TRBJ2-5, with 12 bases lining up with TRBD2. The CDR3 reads CASSPRLAGVEQETQYF. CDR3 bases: TGTGCCAGTAGTCCTAGACTAGCGGGAGTGGAGCAAGAGACCCAGTACTTC.